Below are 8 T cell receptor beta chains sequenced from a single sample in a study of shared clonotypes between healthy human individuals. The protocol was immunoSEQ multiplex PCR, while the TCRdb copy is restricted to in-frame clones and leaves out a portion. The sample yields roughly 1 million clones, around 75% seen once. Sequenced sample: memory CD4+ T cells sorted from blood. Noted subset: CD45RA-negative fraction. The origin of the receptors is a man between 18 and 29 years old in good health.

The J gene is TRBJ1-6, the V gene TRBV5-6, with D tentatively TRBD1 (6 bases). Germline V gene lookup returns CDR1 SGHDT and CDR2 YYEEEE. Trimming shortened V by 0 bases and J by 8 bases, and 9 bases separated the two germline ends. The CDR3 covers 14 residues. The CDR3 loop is CASSLAQGDSPLHF. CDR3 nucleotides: TGTGCCAGCAGCTTGGCACAGGGCGATTCACCCCTCCACTTT.

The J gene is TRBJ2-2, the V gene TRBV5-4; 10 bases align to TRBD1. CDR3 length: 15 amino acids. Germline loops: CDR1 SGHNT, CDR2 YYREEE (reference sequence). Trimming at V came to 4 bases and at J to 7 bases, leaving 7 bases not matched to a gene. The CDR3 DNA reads TGTGCCAGCAGCCATAGGACAGGGGGACGCGGGGAGCTGTTTTTT. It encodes CASSHRTGGRGELFF.

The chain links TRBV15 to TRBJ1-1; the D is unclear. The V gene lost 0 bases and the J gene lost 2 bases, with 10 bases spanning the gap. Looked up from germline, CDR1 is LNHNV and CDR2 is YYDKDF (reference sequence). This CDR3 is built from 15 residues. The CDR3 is CATSRDRPGNTEAFF. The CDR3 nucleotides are TGTGCCACCAGCAGAGATCGCCCGGGTAACACTGAAGCTTTCTTT. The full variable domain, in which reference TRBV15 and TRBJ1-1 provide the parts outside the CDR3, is DAMVIQNPRYQVTQFGKPVTLSCSQTLNHNVMYWYQQKSSQAPKLLFHYYDKDFNNEADTPDNFQSRRPNTSFCFLDIRSPGLGDTAMYLCATSRDRPGNTEAFFGQGTRLTVV.

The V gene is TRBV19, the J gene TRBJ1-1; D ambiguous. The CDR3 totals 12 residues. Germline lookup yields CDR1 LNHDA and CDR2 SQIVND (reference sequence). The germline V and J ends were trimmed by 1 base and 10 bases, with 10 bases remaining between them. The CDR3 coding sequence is TGTGCCAGTAGTATAGGGCCCCTGGGAGCTTTCTTT. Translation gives CASSIGPLGAFF.

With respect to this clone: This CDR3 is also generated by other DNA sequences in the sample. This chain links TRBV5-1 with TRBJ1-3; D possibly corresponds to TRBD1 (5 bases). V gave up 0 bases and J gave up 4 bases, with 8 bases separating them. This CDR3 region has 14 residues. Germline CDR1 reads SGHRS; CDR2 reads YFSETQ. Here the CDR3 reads CASSLGGSGNTIYF. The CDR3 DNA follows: TGCGCCAGCAGCTTGGGGGGGTCCGGAAACACCATATATTTT.

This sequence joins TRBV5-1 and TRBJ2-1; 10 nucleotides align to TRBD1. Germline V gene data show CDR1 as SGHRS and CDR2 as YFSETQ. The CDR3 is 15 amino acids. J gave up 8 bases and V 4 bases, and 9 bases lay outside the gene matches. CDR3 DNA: TGCGCCAGCAGCCTACGGACAGGGGGTGACGATGAGCAGTTCTTC. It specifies CASSLRTGGDDEQFF.

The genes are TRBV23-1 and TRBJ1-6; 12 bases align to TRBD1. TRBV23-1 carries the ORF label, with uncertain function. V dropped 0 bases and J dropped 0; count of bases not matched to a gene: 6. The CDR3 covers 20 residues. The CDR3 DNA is TGCGCCAGCAGTCAATCGCTCCGGGACAGGGGGCGCTCCTATAATTCACCCCTCCACTTT. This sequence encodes CASSQSLRDRGRSYNSPLHF.

CDR3 nucleotide sequence: TGTGCCAGCAGCTCCCTCCGGACAGGGAGAGGAGATACGCAGTATTTT. Translating it yields CASSSLRTGRGDTQYF. The chain couples TRBV9 to TRBJ2-3; 8 bases agree with TRBD1. This CDR3 contains 16 residues. The germline V gene has CDR1 SGDLS and CDR2 YYNGEE. V shed 4 bases, J shed 5 bases, and the junction held 12 bases outside the gene matches.